Below are 20 T cell receptor beta chains sequenced from a single sample in a study of molecular identifiers for immune sequencing clone quantification. One entry per CDR3 protein results from TCRdb running MiXCR on the PCR reads. Of hundreds of thousands of distinct CDR3 sequences in the sample, roughly 23% were seen once. The sequenced sample was naive CD8+ T cells from blood, with Jurkat cell RNA spiked in. This sample's subset: FACS-sorted CD8+CD4-CCR7+CD45RA+ naive T cells. These receptor sequences come from a human donor in good health. Some libraries in this study had Jurkat cell RNA spiked in.

This clonotype has more than one count but fewer than ten. The chain is built from TRBV19 and TRBJ2-3, with D possibly TRBD2 on 6 matching bases. V shed 6 bases and J shed 2 bases, with 18 bases lying between them. The CDR3 length is 16 residues. Germline V gene sequence: CDR1 LNHDA, CDR2 SQIVND (reference sequence). The CDR3 DNA sequence: TGTGCCAGTAGCCCATTTTCGGGACTCGACACAGATACGCAGTATTTT. Translation gives CASSPFSGLDTDTQYF.

CDR3 in amino acids: CASSQEGTSGETQYF. In DNA form, the CDR3 reads TGTGCCAGCAGCCAAGAAGGGACTAGCGGAGAGACCCAGTACTTC. The chain couples TRBV3-1 to TRBJ2-5; 11 bases line up with TRBD2. V lost 0 bases, J lost 4 bases, and 1 base stayed unmatched. This CDR3 is 15 amino acids long. The V gene's germline CDR1 is LGHDT and CDR2 YNNKEL (reference sequence).

There are a few counts of this clonotype. V usage is TRBV5-4 and J usage is TRBJ1-6, with D possibly matching TRBD1 (6 bases). CDR3 length equals 16 residues. V was trimmed by 4 bases and J by 0 bases, leaving 11 bases between them. Germline V lookup: CDR1 SGHNT, CDR2 YYREEE (reference sequence). DNA for the CDR3: TGTGCCAGCAGCAAGGACAGAAGCTCCTATAATTCACCCCTCCACTTT. Translation: CASSKDRSSYNSPLHF.

The CDR3 region is CASSFDGVGEKLFF. Here the CDR3 DNA reads TGTGCCAGCAGTTTTGACGGAGTAGGAGAAAAACTGTTTTTT. The J gene is TRBJ1-4, the V gene TRBV6-5; D uncertain. The CDR3 sequence is 14 residues long. Germline assignment: CDR1 MNHEY and CDR2 SVGAGI. V lost 4 bases, J lost 8 bases, and 14 bases lay in between.

This clonotype has a handful of counts. The chain recombines TRBV30 with TRBJ2-7, with a tentative D call TRBD2 (7 bases). The CDR3 covers 14 residues. V lost 3 bases, J lost 2 bases, and 14 bases lay in between. CDR1 and CDR2 from the germline V gene are GTSNPN and SVGIG (reference sequence). As DNA, the CDR3 is TGTGCCTGGAGCGAAGGGGGGGGGCCCTACGAGCAGTACTTC. Translating it yields CAWSEGGGPYEQYF.

The chain links TRBV11-2 to TRBJ2-7, with TRBD2 identical over 7 bases. This CDR3 region has 16 residues. The V and J ends lost 2 bases and 2 bases, in that order; junction bases with no gene match: 9. Germline V gene data show CDR1 as SGHAT and CDR2 as FQNNGV. CDR3 sequence: CASSLRVLAATYEQYF. CDR3 sequence (DNA): TGTGCCAGCAGCTTACGGGTGCTAGCGGCAACCTACGAGCAGTACTTC.

As to this clonotype: This could be a read error, since a much larger clone is one nucleotide away. The CDR3 region is CASSSTRPSSGSTIYF. CDR3 DNA: TGTGCCAGCAGCTCCACCAGACCTAGCTCTGGAAGCACCATATATTTT. This chain joins TRBV7-9 and TRBJ1-3; unclear D gene. CDR1 SEHNR and CDR2 FQNEAQ come from the germline V gene (reference sequence). There are 16 residues in the CDR3.

The V and J genes are TRBV21-1 and TRBJ1-4. TRBV21-1 is shown as a pseudogene. The CDR3 has 16 residues. In DNA form, the CDR3 reads TGTGCCAGCAGCCCCTTACCGAGGGCAACTAATGAAAAACTGTTTTTT. Protein product: CASSPLPRATNEKLFF.

This clonotype was picked up many times. This chain links TRBV4-1 with TRBJ1-1; D gene uncertain. V lost 0 bases to trimming and J lost 0 bases, with 11 bases between them. Germline V lookup: CDR1 MGHRA, CDR2 YSYEKL. The CDR3 covers 16 residues. The CDR3 spells CASSQDKERLNTEAFF. In nucleotides, the CDR3 is TGCGCCAGCAGCCAAGACAAGGAACGGCTGAACACTGAAGCTTTCTTT.

This clonotype was seen many times. The chain couples TRBV2 to TRBJ2-3; no definite D call. This CDR3 spans 15 amino acids. Germline loops: CDR1 SNHLY, CDR2 FYNNEI. Trimming removed 7 bases from V and 2 bases from J, with 16 bases in between. As DNA, the CDR3 is TGTGCCAGCATGGGTTTTCACACTACCACAGATACGCAGTATTTT. It is translated as CASMGFHTTTDTQYF.

This clonotype has more than one count but fewer than ten. This chain connects TRBV29-1 to TRBJ2-1; 7 bases are a match to TRBD2. The CDR3 extends over 13 amino acids. Per the germline V gene, CDR1 is SQVTM and CDR2 is ANQGSEA. The V gene end was trimmed by 7 bases and the J gene end by 6 bases; junction bases not matched to a gene: 9. This CDR3 is CSARGGGGNEQFF. The CDR3 region has the DNA TGCAGCGCCCGAGGTGGGGGGGGCAATGAGCAGTTCTTC.

In its sample, this clonotype was seen a few times. V is TRBV5-6 and J is TRBJ2-7; D gene ambiguous. Deletions cut 4 bases from V and 7 bases from J, with 18 bases between. Germline V lookup: CDR1 SGHDT, CDR2 YYEEEE. The length of the CDR3 is 14 residues. The DNA of the CDR3 is TGTGCCAGCAGCGACGACATGCTCACGCGGGAGCAGTACTTC. Its translation is CASSDDMLTREQYF.

Notes on this clonotype: This may be a read error, as it is one base from a much larger clone. The chain links TRBV2 to TRBJ2-3, with a tentative D call TRBD1 (5 bases). The CDR3 covers 15 residues. Trimming stripped 6 bases from V and 7 bases from J, with 20 bases between. The germline CDR1 and CDR2 sequences are SNHLY and FYNNEI. CDR3 DNA: TGTGCCAGCAGCGGCTGGGGCAGGGCGACGCATACGCAGTATTTT. Translation: CASSGWGRATHTQYF. The variable domain in full, completed from reference TRBV2 and TRBJ2-3, reads EPEVTQTPSHQVTQMGQEVILRCVPISNHLYFYWYRQILGQKVEFLVSFYNNEISEKSEIFDDQFSVERPDGSNFTLKIRSTKLEDSAMYFCASSGWGRATHTQYFGPGTRLTVL.

In its sample, this clonotype was seen many times. DNA of the CDR3: TGCAGCGTTGAACCTGAGAACACCTACGAGCAGTACTTC. Translation gives CSVEPENTYEQYF. This sequence joins TRBV29-1 and TRBJ2-7; D not certain. V gave up 2 bases and J gave up 2 bases, with 10 bases separating them. The germline V gene encodes CDR1 SQVTM and CDR2 ANQGSEA. The CDR3 extends over 13 amino acids.

This clonotype was picked up many times. The chain recombines TRBV4-3 with TRBJ2-7; TRBD2 matches 8 bases. Trimming removed 0 bases from V and 6 bases from J; junction bases left unmatched: 10. The CDR3 covers 16 residues. The germline gives CDR1 LGHNA, CDR2 YSLEER. The CDR3 loop reads CASSQDHPAGGFEQYF. For the CDR3, the DNA is TGCGCCAGCAGCCAAGATCACCCGGCGGGAGGATTCGAGCAGTACTTC.

This clonotype was detected only a few times. The chain joins TRBV6-6 to TRBJ1-1, with D tentatively TRBD1 (6 bases). The germline gives CDR1 MNHNY, CDR2 SVGAGI (reference sequence). V was clipped by 8 bases and J by 1 base, with 11 bases between them. The CDR3 is 13 amino acids. The CDR3 DNA is TGTGCCAGCCATACAGGGAAGAACACTGAAGCTTTCTTT. Translating gives CASHTGKNTEAFF.

There are a few counts of this clonotype. This rearrangement joins TRBV5-1 to TRBJ2-7, with 12 bases aligning to TRBD2. Germline-derived CDR1 and CDR2 are SGHRS and YFSETQ. The CDR3 extends over 14 amino acids. V shed 3 bases and J 6 bases; nucleotides not matched to a gene: 4. CDR3 loop: CASSWTSGNPEQYF. The CDR3 DNA reads as TGCGCCAGCAGCTGGACTAGCGGGAACCCCGAGCAGTACTTC.

There are a few counts of this clonotype. V is TRBV25-1 and J is TRBJ2-1; D unresolved. V gave up 2 bases and J gave up 0 bases, with 11 bases separating them. Germline assignment: CDR1 MGHDK and CDR2 SYGVNS. The CDR3 is made up of 16 amino acids. CDR3 nucleotides: TGTGCCAGCAGTGAAATTTCGGAAAGCTCCTACAATGAGCAGTTCTTC. Translation: CASSEISESSYNEQFF.

This clonotype showed up many times. The chain carries TRBV27 and TRBJ1-4; no definite D call. Looked up from germline, CDR1 is MNHEY and CDR2 is SMNVEV (reference sequence). The CDR3 sequence is 16 residues long. With 5 bases removed from V and 0 bases from J, the gap between germline ends came to 13 bases. The CDR3 DNA is TGTGCCAGCAGTCCCGAGACTCCGGCAACTAATGAAAAACTGTTTTTT. It yields the protein CASSPETPATNEKLFF.

This sequence joins TRBV28 and TRBJ2-7; 9 bases match TRBD1. This CDR3 contains 15 residues. Looked up from germline, CDR1 is MDHEN and CDR2 is SYDVKM. Trimming cost V 3 bases and J 0 bases; bases outside gene matches: 3. The CDR3 DNA reads as TGTGCCAGCAGTTTTTGGGACAGGGCCTCCTACGAGCAGTACTTC. Translation: CASSFWDRASYEQYF.